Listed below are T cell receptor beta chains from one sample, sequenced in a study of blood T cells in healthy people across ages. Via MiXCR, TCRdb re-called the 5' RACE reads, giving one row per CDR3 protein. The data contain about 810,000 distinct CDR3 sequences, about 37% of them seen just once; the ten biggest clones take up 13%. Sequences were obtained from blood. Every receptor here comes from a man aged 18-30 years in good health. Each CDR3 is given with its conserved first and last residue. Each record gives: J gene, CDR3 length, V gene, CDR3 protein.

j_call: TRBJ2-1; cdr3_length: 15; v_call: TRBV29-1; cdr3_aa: CSVEGDRVTYNEQFF
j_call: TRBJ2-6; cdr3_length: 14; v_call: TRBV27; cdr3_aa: CASSLNGGANVLTF
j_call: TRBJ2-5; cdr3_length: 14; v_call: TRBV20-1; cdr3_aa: CSARTTESQETQYF
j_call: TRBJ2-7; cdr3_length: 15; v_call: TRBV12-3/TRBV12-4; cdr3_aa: CASSLGTGSSYEQYF
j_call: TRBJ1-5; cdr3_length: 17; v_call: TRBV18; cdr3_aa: CASSPVPGQGSDQPQHF
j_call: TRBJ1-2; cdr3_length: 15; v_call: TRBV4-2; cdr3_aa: CASSQAVEANYGYTF
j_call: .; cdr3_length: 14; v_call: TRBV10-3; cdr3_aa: CAISEAGAAETQYF
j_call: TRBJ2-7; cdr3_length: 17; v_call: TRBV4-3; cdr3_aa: CASSQETGTGWTYEQYF
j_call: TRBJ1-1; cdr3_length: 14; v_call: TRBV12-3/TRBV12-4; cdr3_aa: CANSLGQGNTEAFF
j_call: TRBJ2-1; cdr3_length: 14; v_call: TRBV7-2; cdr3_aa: CASSLISSYNEQFF
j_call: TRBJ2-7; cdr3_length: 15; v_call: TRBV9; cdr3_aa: CASSQDTGTSYEQYF
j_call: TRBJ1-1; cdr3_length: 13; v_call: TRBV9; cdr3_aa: CASSVGQLTEAFF
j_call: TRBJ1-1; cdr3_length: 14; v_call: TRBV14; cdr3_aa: CASSPNRGSTEAFF
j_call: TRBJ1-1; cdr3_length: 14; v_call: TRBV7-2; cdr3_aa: CASSARDGNTEAFF
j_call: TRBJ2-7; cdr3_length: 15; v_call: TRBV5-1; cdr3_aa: CASSLNLAGFYEQYF
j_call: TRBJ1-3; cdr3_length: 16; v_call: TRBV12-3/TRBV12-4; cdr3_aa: CASSERWDLGGNTIYF
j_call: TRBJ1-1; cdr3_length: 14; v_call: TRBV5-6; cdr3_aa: CASSLGSRNTEAFF
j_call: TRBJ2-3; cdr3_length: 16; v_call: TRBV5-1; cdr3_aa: CASSLPSGGFADTQYF